These T cell receptor beta chains were read from a single sample in a study of a mutant IDH1 vaccine in newly diagnosed glioma. Their cognate antigens are unknown. The assay was immunoSEQ multiplex PCR, and TCRdb's table has in-frame clones only and misses some. The sample contains roughly 86,000 clones, more than 80% of which appear only once. The specimen comprised PBMCs, sampled from a glioma patient whose treatment included an IDH1 peptide vaccine. These receptor sequences come from a man aged 35-49 years with glioma. Each CDR3 is given without its conserved first and last residue.

v_call cdr3_aa
TRBV19 ASSIDRAGQPQH
TRBV11-2 ASSLTTSSGANVLT
TRBV7-6 ASSLPRGADTQY
TRBV25-1 ASSSQSGGGTAYEQY
TRBV5-5 ASSLEGTGVGEQY
TRBV15 ATRGLAAYNEQF
TRBV4-3 ASSPGTGGPHNEQF
TRBV7-9 ASSPHLRTGRADTQY
TRBV15 ATSREAGGPYNEQF
TRBV18 ASSPRLTGDTTYEQY
TRBV15 ATSRGPLPYEQY
TRBV7-9 ASSSSGSNNEQF
TRBV5-1 ASSFPGPNTEAF
TRBV18 ASSNPAATEAF
TRBV30 AVTSGSTDTQY
TRBV7-2 ASSLNRPNTEAF
TRBV5-6 ASSLTSSSYNSPLH
TRBV7-2 ASSPGTSTDTQY
TRBV5-4 ASSLRPDAYEQY
TRBV6-1 ASRTAGGASEKLF
TRBV4-3 ASSQQSTSGGFQETQY
TRBV7-2 ASSLGRGVSNEQF
TRBV19 ASSIHRGSYEQY
TRBV19 ASSIDGPGQSSYSNQPQH
TRBV7-3 ASSPGLAVIYEQY
TRBV11-3 ASSLAPAGATDTQY
TRBV5-1 ASSANGGVGKLF
TRBV6-1 ASSIIAGGYNEQF
TRBV18 ASSPLDVSGANVLT